This TCR beta chain was documented in a study of blood T cells in healthy people across ages. Study-level points and caveats: Conclusively comparing naive with antigen-experienced cells was impossible with unsorted PBMCs.

In this sample, this clonotype turned up a few times. The target antigen is unknown. A second PCR of 7 to 11 cycles used a sample-barcoded 5' primer and a J-beta primer mix. TCRdb re-called the 5' RACE reads with MiXCR, one entry per CDR3 protein. The sample contains roughly 1,300,000 distinct CDR3 sequences, approximately 63% of which appear only once. Germline V CDR1 and CDR2: SGHDT, YYEEEE. This CDR3 contains 15 residues. Deletions cut 5 bases from V and 3 bases from J, with 17 bases between. The amount of total RNA extracted per sample was at least 6 micrograms. The source material was blood. V and J are TRBV5-6 and TRBJ2-5; D not certain. This sequence was found in a man between 18 and 35 years old in good health. The CDR3, as DNA: TGTGCCAGCAGATTCTGGGGTGCTTCGGAAGAGACCCAGTACTTC. Translating it yields CASRFWGASEETQYF.